The rows below give T cell receptor beta chains drawn from one sample of a study of T cell repertoires in cytomegalovirus infection. Via MiXCR, TCRdb re-called the reads, giving one row per CDR3 protein. The table lists approximately 140,000 distinct CDR3 sequences, about 10% of them singletons. What was sequenced was PBMCs. The receptors were gathered from a human donor in good health (CMV status not recorded). Some clones in this sample may be carry-over from other donors' samples. Both conserved end residues are part of each CDR3. D genes are given only for firm matches. Clone size is not always given. Where it is, it says once, few, many or a class for expanded clones.

.	14	many	TRBJ1-4	TRBV28	CASSLYRDEEKLFF	TGTGCCAGCAGTTTGTACAGGGACGAAGAAAAACTGTTTTTT
TRBD1	14	.	TRBJ2-3	TRBV20-1	CSARQGISTDTQCF	TGCAGTGCAAGACAGGGGATATCGACAGATACGCAGTGTTTT
.	16	.	TRBJ1-3	TRBV5-1	CASSSASATSGNTIYF	TGCGCCAGCAGCTCGGCCTCGGCTACCTCTGGAAACACCATATATTTT
TRBD2	16	few	TRBJ2-2	TRBV5-4	CASSLAERGGIAVLFF	TGTGCCAGCAGCTTGGCGGAGCGGGGCGGAATAGCTGTGCTGTTTTTT
.	15	.	TRBJ1-3	TRBV28	CASSHVRTIGNTIYF	TGTGCCAGCAGTCACGTCAGGACTATTGGAAACACCATATATTTT
.	15	few	TRBJ2-3	TRBV28	CASSSTKWDTDTQYF	TGTGCCAGCAGTTCGACAAAGTGGGACACAGATACGCAGTATTTT
.	14	many	TRBJ1-1	TRBV28	CASSFLTGNTEAFF	TGTGCCAGCAGTTTCTTGACAGGGAACACTGAAGCTTTCTTT
TRBD1	17	many	TRBJ2-1	TRBV2	CASSEATDRTTYNEQFF	TGTGCCAGCAGTGAAGCGACGGACAGGACCACTTACAATGAGCAGTTCTTC
.	13	few	TRBJ1-2	TRBV20-1	CSARPAGGYGYTF	TGCAGTGCTAGACCTGCTGGGGGCTATGGCTACACCTTC
.	12	many	TRBJ1-1	TRBV7-9	CASRRLSGEAFF	TGTGCCAGCAGACGTTTATCAGGTGAAGCTTTCTTT
.	11	few	TRBJ1-2	TRBV20-1	CSARTGNGYTF	TGCAGTGCTAGGACAGGCAATGGCTACACCTTC
TRBD2	16	many	TRBJ2-7	TRBV6-6	CASSSPMGLAAHEQYF	TGTGCCAGCAGTTCACCGATGGGACTAGCGGCCCACGAGCAGTACTTC
.	14	.	TRBJ2-7	TRBV28	CASSRAQGAYEQYF	TGTGCCAGCAGCAGGGCACAGGGAGCATACGAGCAGTACTTC
TRBD1	16	many	TRBJ1-5	TRBV12-3/TRBV12-4	CASSLGSGTGAVSQHF	TGTGCCAGCAGTTTGGGTAGTGGGACAGGAGCGGTGTCCCAGCATTTT
TRBD1	16	many	TRBJ2-5	TRBV7-9	CASSSTGGVVQETQYF	TGTGCCAGCAGTTCGACAGGGGGAGTCGTTCAAGAGACCCAGTACTTC
.	13	.	TRBJ2-7	TRBV2	CASRGQSSYEQYF	TGTGCCAGCAGGGGACAAAGCTCCTACGAGCAGTACTTC
.	13	.	TRBJ2-5	TRBV29-1	CSVVRDNQETQYF	TGCAGCGTGGTCCGGGACAACCAAGAGACCCAGTACTTC
TRBD1	14	many	TRBJ1-1	TRBV20-1	CSATKGQGPLLPFF	TGCAGTGCTACCAAGGGACAGGGACCCCTTCTACCTTTCTTT
TRBD1	15	.	TRBJ1-1	TRBV10-3	CAISESGQVNTEAFF	TGTGCCATCAGTGAGTCTGGACAGGTGAACACTGAAGCTTTCTTT
.	16	.	TRBJ2-1	TRBV19	CASSIALTTTNSGQFF	TGTGCCAGTAGTATAGCCCTCACCACGACAAATTCGGGGCAGTTCTTC
.	13	many	TRBJ1-1	TRBV28	CASSLSGVREAFF	TGTGCCAGCAGTTTATCGGGGGTACGGGAAGCTTTCTTT
.	15	.	TRBJ2-2	TRBV20-1	CSARVGGVDTGEPFF	TGCAGTGCTAGAGTTGGAGGGGTGGACACCGGGGAGCCGTTTTTT
.	12	many	TRBJ1-2	TRBV28	CASRGTNYGYTF	TGTGCCAGCAGGGGCACTAACTATGGCTACACCTTC
.	13	many	TRBJ2-5	TRBV5-4	CASSFAGAETQYF	TGTGCCAGCAGCTTTGCGGGGGCAGAGACCCAGTACTTC
TRBD1	16	.	TRBJ2-4	TRBV2	CASRDSDRGAKNIQYF	TGTGCCAGCAGAGATAGCGACAGGGGTGCCAAAAACATTCAGTACTTC
.	16	many	TRBJ1-4	TRBV7-2	CASSLAGRGSDEKLFF	TGTGCCAGCAGCTTAGCCGGCCGAGGGAGTGATGAAAAACTGTTTTTT
TRBD1	13	few	TRBJ1-1	TRBV29-1	CSGGQGLNTEAFF	TGCAGCGGGGGACAGGGTTTGAACACTGAAGCTTTCTTT
TRBD1	17	many	TRBJ1-2	TRBV7-8	CASSKRTGVPVNYGYTF	TGTGCCAGCAGCAAAAGGACAGGAGTTCCTGTTAACTATGGCTACACCTTC
TRBD1	15	many	TRBJ2-1	TRBV7-9	CASSPTGQGGDEQFF	TGTGCCAGCAGCCCAACCGGACAGGGAGGCGATGAGCAGTTCTTC
.	10	many	TRBJ2-5	TRBV5-1	CASGEETQYF	TGCGCCAGCGGGGAGGAGACCCAGTACTTC
.	15	.	TRBJ2-5	TRBV13	CASSLGSVRGETQYF	TGTGCCAGCAGCTTGGGCAGTGTCCGGGGGGAGACCCAGTACTTC
.	17	many	TRBJ2-1	TRBV11-2	CASSFTGGRNSYNEQFF	TGTGCCAGCAGCTTCACGGGGGGCCGAAACTCCTACAATGAGCAGTTCTTC
.	14	many	TRBJ2-1	TRBV11-2	CASSSGLSYNEQFF	TGTGCCAGCAGCTCTGGACTTTCCTACAATGAGCAGTTCTTC
TRBD1	14	.	TRBJ1-1	TRBV2	CASTDGTADTEAFF	TGTGCCAGCACCGACGGGACAGCGGACACTGAAGCTTTCTTT
TRBD1	13	many	TRBJ1-1	TRBV6-1	CASSQQGSTEAFF	TGTGCCAGCAGTCAACAGGGGAGCACTGAAGCTTTCTTT
.	15	many	TRBJ2-4	TRBV19	CASSELRVAKNIQYF	TGTGCCAGTAGTGAGTTAAGGGTCGCCAAAAACATTCAGTACTTC
.	15	many	TRBJ2-2	TRBV11-3	CASSLGETDTGELFF	TGTGCCAGCAGCTTAGGGGAGACCGACACCGGGGAGCTGTTTTTT
.	20	many	TRBJ2-1	TRBV11-3	CASSTPRRPLKGSSYNEQFF	TGTGCCAGCAGCACACCTCGCCGACCCTTAAAGGGGAGCTCCTACAATGAGCAGTTCTTC
TRBD1	15	many	TRBJ1-1	TRBV7-2	CASSDRASLNTEAFF	TGTGCCAGCAGCGACAGGGCTAGCCTGAACACTGAAGCTTTCTTT
.	13	many	TRBJ2-5	TRBV11-3	CASSSSIQETQYF	TGTGCCAGCAGTTCTTCCATTCAAGAGACCCAGTACTTC
TRBD2	17	many	TRBJ2-1	TRBV5-1	CASSSNPSGGAYNEQFF	TGCGCCAGCAGCTCGAACCCTAGCGGGGGTGCCTACAATGAGCAGTTCTTC
TRBD1	13	.	TRBJ2-7	TRBV6-5	CASSPTGGYEQYF	TGTGCCAGCAGTCCGACAGGGGGATACGAGCAGTACTTC
.	16	few	TRBJ1-3	TRBV4-1	CASSPFTAISGNTIYF	TGCGCCAGCAGCCCATTCACAGCTATCTCTGGAAACACCATATATTTT
.	15	many	TRBJ2-2	TRBV14	CASSGGLLNTGELFF	TGTGCCAGCAGCGGGGGACTCCTGAACACCGGGGAGCTGTTTTTT
TRBD1	13	few	TRBJ2-1	TRBV2	CASTLDRANEQFF	TGTGCCAGCACGCTGGACAGGGCCAATGAGCAGTTCTTC
TRBD1	14	many	TRBJ2-5	TRBV11-2	CASSRDRVGETQYF	TGTGCCAGCAGCCGAGACAGGGTTGGGGAGACCCAGTACTTC
.	13	few	TRBJ2-7	TRBV19	CASTTRDRGEQYF	TGTGCCAGTACGACGCGGGATCGGGGCGAGCAGTACTTC
TRBD1	16	many	TRBJ1-5	TRBV28	CASSTGTGYDNQPQHF	TGTGCCAGCAGCACCGGGACAGGGTATGACAATCAGCCCCAGCATTTT
.	11	few	TRBJ1-1	TRBV6-5	CASTQGTEAFF	TGTGCCAGCACTCAGGGCACTGAAGCTTTCTTT
.	15	many	TRBJ2-3	TRBV7-9	CASSSHRTSPDTQYF	TGTGCCAGCAGCTCCCACCGAACTAGTCCAGATACGCAGTATTTT
TRBD1	15	few	TRBJ2-5	TRBV19	CASSRSRTGRETQYF	TGTGCCAGTAGTCGTTCACGGACAGGGCGCGAGACCCAGTACTTC
.	16	.	TRBJ2-2	TRBV9	CASSRDGAFNTGELFF	TGTGCCAGCAGCCGCGATGGGGCCTTTAACACCGGGGAGCTGTTTTTT
TRBD2	15	many	TRBJ2-7	TRBV7-2	CASSLDGGGAYEQYF	TGTGCCAGCAGCTTAGACGGCGGGGGAGCCTACGAGCAGTACTTC
TRBD1	14	.	TRBJ2-4	TRBV29-1	CSAGGQGLENIQYF	TGCAGCGCCGGGGGACAGGGTCTCGAAAACATTCAGTACTTC
.	15	many	TRBJ1-4	TRBV28	CASSVRGATNEKLFF	TGTGCCAGCAGTGTTCGAGGGGCAACTAATGAAAAACTGTTTTTT
.	13	.	TRBJ2-1	TRBV7-3	CASSSGLNNEQFF	TGTGCCAGCAGCTCGGGACTCAACAATGAGCAGTTCTTC
.	14	many	TRBJ1-5	TRBV12-5	CASGLDGLNQPQHF	TGTGCTAGTGGTTTGGACGGTCTCAATCAGCCCCAGCATTTT